Below, 19 T cell receptor beta chains from the same sample are listed, as sequenced in a study of blood T cells in healthy people across ages (dated by TCRdb to the mid-2010s). Preparation of the library involved 5' RACE. Sequencing used an Illumina HiSeq 2500. The second PCR ran for about 6 to 12 cycles and used a J-beta primer mix along with a sample-barcoded 5' primer. The public reads were reprocessed in TCRdb via fastp at Q25 and MiXCR, keeping in-frame beta chains. Rows matching on CDR3 protein sequence are summarized as one entry with the most common DNA and genes. The sample data list 1.5 million to 2 million distinct CDR3 sequences, and roughly 27% of these were observed just once. The ten largest make up about 7.7% of the sample. The specimen was blood. The receptors originated from a woman under 40 in good health.

For this clonotype: One end of the junction fails to match germline, which may point to a read error. In DNA, the CDR3 is TGTGCCAGCAGTTACCGGGGTAACTATGGCCACACCTTC. Encoded protein: CASSYRGNYGHTF. This chain connects TRBV6-6 to TRBJ1-2; D remains ambiguous. This CDR3 comprises 13 residues. In germline, CDR1 is MNHNY, CDR2 SVGAGI (reference sequence).

This sequence joins TRBV7-2 and TRBJ2-1; D possibly uses TRBD1 or TRBD2 (7 bases each). Trimming shortened V by 5 bases and J by 7 bases, and 24 bases separated the two germline ends. This CDR3 region has 17 residues. Germline lookup yields CDR1 SGHTA and CDR2 FQGNSA. The CDR3 protein is CASSRQGGLVGTNEQFF. In DNA form, the CDR3 reads TGTGCCAGCAGCCGCCAGGGGGGGCTAGTTGGGACAAATGAGCAGTTCTTC.

The table lists this clonotype with many counts. V gene TRBV7-2 combines with J gene TRBJ1-2; TRBD1 aligns across 9 bases. V gave up 5 bases and J gave up 8 bases; unmatched junction bases: 6. CDR3 length equals 13 residues. CDR1 is SGHTA and CDR2 is FQGNSA in the germline V gene. CDR3 in amino acids: CASSPTGGFGYTF. The CDR3 bases are TGTGCCAGCAGCCCGACAGGGGGTTTCGGCTACACCTTC.

The chain carries TRBV28 and TRBJ2-7; perhaps D is TRBD1 or TRBD2 (5 bases each). The CDR3 contains 15 residues. Trimming pared 6 bases from V and 4 bases from J, leaving 19 bases between. CDR1 is MDHEN and CDR2 is SYDVKM in the germline V gene. The CDR3 here is CASSLPRDGEYEQYF. The CDR3 DNA reads as TGTGCCAGCAGCCTTCCTCGGGACGGGGAATACGAGCAGTACTTC.

Only a few counts were recorded for this clonotype. The rearrangement links TRBV5-1 to TRBJ1-1; D remains unclear. Germline-derived CDR1 and CDR2 are SGHRS and YFSETQ. Trimming left V 4 bases short and J 6 bases short, with 13 bases between. The CDR3 contains 13 residues. The CDR3: CASSPGFSAEAFF. CDR3 nucleotide sequence: TGCGCCAGCAGCCCCGGTTTCTCGGCTGAAGCTTTCTTT.

In regard to this clonotype: One end of the junction fails to match germline, which may point to a read error. V is TRBV7-2 and J is TRBJ2-5, with TRBD2 matching over 9 bases. Germline CDR1 reads SGHTA; CDR2 reads FQGNSA. This CDR3 region has 13 residues. For the CDR3, the DNA is TGTGCCAGCAGACTAGCGGGTTCAGAGATCCAGTACTTC. Its translation is CASRLAGSEIQYF.

In its sample, this clonotype was seen many times. The V and J genes are TRBV20-1 and TRBJ2-1; D may be TRBD1 (5 bases). CDR3 size: 13 residues. Germline V lookup: CDR1 DFQATT, CDR2 SNEGSKA (reference sequence). V dropped 3 bases and J dropped 3 bases, with 9 bases sitting between them. As DNA, the CDR3 is TGCAGTGCTAGGTGGGGCCACTACAATGAGCAGTTCTTC. It translates to CSARWGHYNEQFF.

V gene TRBV6-6 combines with J gene TRBJ1-2; 7 nucleotides match TRBD1. V was pared by 6 bases and J by 7 bases, with 8 bases of the junction left unmatched. The CDR3 has 13 amino acids. Germline V gene sequence: CDR1 MNHNY, CDR2 SVGAGI (reference sequence). The CDR3 DNA sequence: TGTGCCAGCAGCCGAGAGGGGGCGCGTGGCTACACCTTC. Translation gives CASSREGARGYTF.

As regards this clonotype: One end of the junction varies from germline; a read error may be responsible. The chain links TRBV5-1 to TRBJ2-6; possibly TRBD1 or TRBD2 for D (5 bases each). Germline V gives CDR1 SGHRS, CDR2 YFSETQ. The CDR3 extends over 16 amino acids. The DNA for the CDR3 is TGCACCAGCAGCTCGGGACCTCGCTCTGGGGCCAACGTCCTGACTTTC. This encodes CTSSSGPRSGANVLTF.

This chain connects TRBV7-2 to TRBJ1-2; D unresolved. V was clipped by 1 base and J by 4 bases, with 10 bases between them. CDR3 length: 14 residues. CDR1 and CDR2 (germline): SGHTA, FQGNSA. Here the CDR3 reads CASSLEGPPYGYTF. CDR3 sequence (DNA): TGTGCCAGCAGCTTAGAGGGTCCGCCCTATGGCTACACCTTC.

The chain carries TRBV10-3 and TRBJ2-3; 12 nucleotides agree with TRBD2. CDR3 length: 14 residues. Per germline, CDR1 ENHRY and CDR2 SYGVKD. J gave up 5 bases and V 10 bases, and 7 bases lay outside the gene matches. CDR3 in amino acids: CATSSGGAKDTQYF. DNA for the CDR3: TGTGCCACTTCTAGCGGGGGGGCTAAAGATACGCAGTATTTT.

This clonotype was counted at least ten times. One end of the junction fails to match germline, which may point to a read error. V and J are TRBV5-1 and TRBJ2-5, with D hard to call. CDR1 SGHRS and CDR2 YFSETQ come from the germline V gene. CDR3 length equals 13 residues. CDR3 in amino acids: CASSLAHQETQYF. The DNA for the CDR3 is TGTGCCAGCAGTTTGGCGCACCAAGAGACCCAGTACTTC.

The chain has TRBV29-1 and TRBJ1-1; 8 positions match TRBD1. The CDR3 has 14 amino acids. CDR1 is SQVTM, CDR2 ANQGSEA, per germline. V dropped 6 bases and J dropped 6; count of bases not matched to a gene: 12. The DNA for the CDR3 is TGCAGCGTAGGCCGGGACAGGCGTTCCGCTGAAGCTTTCTTT. Amino acid sequence: CSVGRDRRSAEAFF.

The chain combines TRBV20-1 with TRBJ2-1, with 8 bases identical to TRBD1. This CDR3 comprises 14 residues. J lost 6 bases, V lost 1 base, and 5 bases had no gene match. In germline, CDR1 is DFQATT, CDR2 SNEGSKA (reference sequence). DNA of the CDR3: TGCAGTGCTAGAGGACAGGGGCTTGGCAATGAGCAGTTCTTC. Its protein product is CSARGQGLGNEQFF.

This clonotype was recorded many times. The chain employs TRBV6-5 and TRBJ2-7; 10 bases are shared with TRBD1. V lost 2 bases to trimming and J lost 5 bases; unmatched junction nucleotides: 0. This CDR3 spans 13 amino acids. Germline V CDR1 and CDR2: MNHEY, SVGAGI. The CDR3 loop reads CASSYGTGDEQYF. The DNA of the CDR3 is TGTGCCAGCAGTTACGGGACAGGGGACGAGCAGTACTTC.

In its sample, this clonotype was seen a few times. The J gene is TRBJ2-3, the V gene TRBV29-1; D perhaps matches TRBD1 (5 bases). This CDR3 spans 18 amino acids. Germline CDR1 is SQVTM and CDR2 is ANQGSEA. Trimming shortened V by 0 bases and J by 2 bases, and 21 bases separated the two germline ends. The CDR3 DNA is TGCAGCGTTGAAGACCCCCGACAGCTGACTTACAACACAGATACGCAGTATTTT. Translating gives CSVEDPRQLTYNTDTQYF.

Of note for this clonotype: One end of the junction varies from germline; a read error may be responsible. The rearrangement links TRBV28 to TRBJ2-7, with D possibly being TRBD1 (6 bases). CDR1 is MDHEN and CDR2 is SYDVKM in the germline V gene. The CDR3 is 14 residues long. This CDR3 is CASSLAGASYGQYF. Written as DNA, the CDR3 is TGTGCCAGCAGTTTAGCAGGGGCTTCCTACGGGCAGTACTTC.

The genes are TRBV12-5 and TRBJ2-5; possible D gene TRBD2, 5 bases. Germline V gene sequence: CDR1 LGHNT, CDR2 FRNRAP. Trimming removed 2 bases at V and 7 bases at J, with 14 bases between. This CDR3 region has 14 residues. CDR3 bases: TGTGCTAGTGGTTTGTCGGAGGTACTCGGGACCCAGTACTTC. Its protein product is CASGLSEVLGTQYF.

This clonotype was found many times. V is TRBV5-1 and J is TRBJ2-1, with D perhaps matching TRBD1 or TRBD2 (5 bases each). CDR3 size: 14 residues. Trimming left V 4 bases short and J 4 bases short, with 12 bases between. Germline V gives CDR1 SGHRS, CDR2 YFSETQ. CDR3 protein: CASSRLGGYNEQFF. The CDR3, as DNA: TGCGCCAGCAGCAGACTTGGGGGTTACAATGAGCAGTTCTTC.